This T cell receptor (beta chain) was sequenced in a study of CD8 T cells in ankylosing spondylitis. Trimming removed 7 bases from V and 8 bases from J; junction bases left unmatched: 12. Germline CDR1 and CDR2: DFQATT and SNEGSKA (reference sequence). The CDR3 extends over 13 amino acids. A single record per CDR3 protein comes from TCRdb applying MiXCR to the 5' RACE reads. The sample consists of roughly 280,000 distinct CDR3 sequences, roughly 20% of them appearing once. In regard to this clonotype: With a much larger clone just one base away, this may be a read error.

This sequence originates from a male donor with ankylosing spondylitis or in good health (not recorded which). The V call is TRBV20-1, the J call TRBJ2-3, with 7 bases matching TRBD1. The source material was blood, either unsorted or a sorted T cell fraction (not recorded which). The CDR3 DNA sequence: TGCAGTGTTACAAGACAGGGCGAAAGTACGCAGTATTTT. Encoded protein: CSVTRQGESTQYF.